The 14 T cell receptor beta chains reported below all come from one sample, sequenced in a study of T-cell reconstitution after alpha-beta-depleted transplantation in children. TCRbeta library preparation incorporated unique molecular identifiers. TCRdb re-analysed the PCR reads in MiXCR, keeping a single row per CDR3 protein. This sample has 220,000 or so distinct CDR3 sequences, with less than 9% found just once. Sequences were derived from PBMCs, mostly from graft donor cells, sampled 180 days after TCRalphabeta/CD19-depleted stem cell transplant. These receptor sequences come from a male patient younger than 18 who had a stem cell transplant for acute lymphoblastic leukemia, so the T cells may come from the graft donor.

This clonotype was detected ten times or more. The V call is TRBV7-2, the J call TRBJ2-1, with D perhaps TRBD1 (6 bases). The germline CDR1 and CDR2 sequences are SGHTA and FQGNSA. This CDR3 has 14 residues. The germline V and J ends were trimmed by 11 bases and 7 bases, with 21 bases remaining between them. The CDR3 bases are TGTGCCTGCGCTGGTGGGGGCAGTGTAAATGAGCAGTTCTTC. Protein sequence: CACAGGGSVNEQFF. Full variable domain (outside the CDR3, taken from reference TRBV7-2 and TRBJ2-1): GAGVSQSPSNKVTEKGKDVELRCDPISGHTALYWYRQSLGQGLEFLIYFQGNSAPDKSGLPSDRFSAERTGGSVSTLTIQRTQQEDSAVYLCACAGGGSVNEQFFGPGTRLTVL.

Ten or more counts support this clonotype. The chain has TRBV20-1 and TRBJ2-1, with 7 bases lining up with TRBD2. The junction had 8 bases not matched to a gene; V was cut back by 0 bases and J by 6 bases. The CDR3 spans 15 residues. CDR1 and CDR2 from the germline V gene are DFQATT and SNEGSKA (reference sequence). CDR3 in amino acids: CSARDQGGPLNEQFF. CDR3 sequence (DNA): TGCAGTGCTAGAGATCAGGGAGGGCCTCTCAATGAGCAGTTCTTC.

Ten or more counts support this clonotype. The chain couples TRBV20-1 to TRBJ1-2; D is ambiguous. The germline V gene encodes CDR1 DFQATT and CDR2 SNEGSKA (reference sequence). Trimming took 1 base from V and 0 from J, leaving 6 bases between them. This CDR3 comprises 13 residues. Here the CDR3 reads CSARAGTNYGYTF. CDR3 coding DNA: TGCAGTGCTAGAGCCGGGACTAACTATGGCTACACCTTC.

The chain joins TRBV6-2 or TRBV6-3 to TRBJ1-5, with 10 positions matching TRBD1. J gave up 4 bases and V 6 bases, and 9 bases lay outside the gene matches. CDR3 size: 16 residues. Germline CDR1 and CDR2: MNHEY and SVGEGT. CDR3 coding DNA: TGTGCCAGCAGCGACTTGGACAGGGGGGGGAATCAGCCCCAGCATTTT. Its translation: CASSDLDRGGNQPQHF.

The table lists this clonotype with many counts. The V and J genes are TRBV6-5 and TRBJ2-7; tentatively, D is TRBD1 or TRBD2 (6 bases each). In germline, CDR1 is MNHEY, CDR2 SVGAGI. V lost 2 bases and J lost 3, with 14 bases in between. This CDR3 has 15 residues. CDR3 sequence (DNA): TGTGCCAGCAGTTACAGGGGCGAGGGGGGCTACGAGCAGTACTTC. Residues: CASSYRGEGGYEQYF.

This clonotype was counted ten times or more. The V gene is TRBV7-8, the J gene TRBJ1-5; D is unresolved. The V end was cut by 5 bases, the J end by 7 bases, with 12 bases between. This CDR3 comprises 13 residues. Germline loops: CDR1 SGHVS, CDR2 FQNEAQ. CDR3: CASSLRLGQPQHF. The CDR3 coding sequence is TGTGCCAGCAGCCTCCGGTTGGGACAGCCCCAGCATTTT. The whole variable domain, filled in from reference TRBV7-8 and TRBJ1-5, reads GAGVSQSPRYKVAKRGQDVALRCDPISGHVSLFWYQQALGQGPEFLTYFQNEAQLDKSGLPSDRFFAERPEGSVSTLKIQRTQQEDSAVYLCASSLRLGQPQHFGDGTRLSIL.

This clonotype was counted ten times or more. The chain employs TRBV11-2 and TRBJ1-2; 9 bases agree with TRBD1. CDR1 is SGHAT and CDR2 is FQNNGV in the germline V gene. V dropped 3 bases and J dropped 8; count of bases not matched to a gene: 7. The CDR3 length is 14 residues. The CDR3 region is CASSLGQGFWGYTF. CDR3 DNA: TGTGCCAGCAGCTTGGGACAGGGTTTTTGGGGCTACACCTTC.

At least ten counts were recorded for this clonotype. This rearrangement joins TRBV29-1 to TRBJ2-7; D may match TRBD1 or TRBD2 (5 bases each). CDR1 SQVTM and CDR2 ANQGSEA come from the germline V gene. This CDR3 has 12 amino acids. Trimming removed 3 bases at V and 3 bases at J, with 9 bases between. Here the CDR3 reads CSVETAVYEQYF. CDR3 DNA sequence: TGCAGCGTTGAGACAGCGGTCTACGAGCAGTACTTC.

This clonotype was recorded at least ten times. The chain joins TRBV6-2 or TRBV6-3 to TRBJ1-3; 8 nucleotides match TRBD1. Germline trimming cut 6 bases from V and 0 bases from J; bases unmatched to any gene: 10. There are 17 residues in the CDR3. From germline, CDR1 is MNHEY and CDR2 SVGEGT. The CDR3 reads CASSRQGNFYSGNTIYF. The CDR3 nucleotides are TGTGCCAGCAGCCGACAGGGGAACTTTTACTCTGGAAACACCATATATTTT.

This clonotype showed up many times. CDR3 bases: TGTGCCAGCAGCTTGTCCCCAGGGAGCTATGGCTACACCTTC. Translating it yields CASSLSPGSYGYTF. V is TRBV5-5 and J is TRBJ1-2; the D gene is possibly TRBD1 (5 bases). Germline CDR1 and CDR2: SGHKS and YYEKEE (reference sequence). V lost 1 base, J lost 4 bases, and 11 bases lay in between. The CDR3 runs to 14 residues.

This clonotype was observed many times. The rearrangement links TRBV7-9 to TRBJ1-2; TRBD1 agrees at 11 bases. This CDR3 spans 13 amino acids. The trim removed 8 bases at V and 5 bases at J, leaving 4 bases unmatched. Germline assignment: CDR1 SEHNR and CDR2 FQNEAQ (reference sequence). The CDR3 protein is CASSGTGGYGYTF. The CDR3 coding sequence is TGTGCCAGCTCGGGGACAGGGGGGTATGGCTACACCTTC. Full variable domain (outside the CDR3, taken from reference TRBV7-9 and TRBJ1-2): DTGVSQNPRHKITKRGQNVTFRCDPISEHNRLYWYRQTLGQGPEFLTYFQNEAQLEKSRLLSDRFSAERPKGSFSTLEIQRTEQGDSAMYLCASSGTGGYGYTFGSGTRLTVV.

This clonotype was seen many times. The V call is TRBV20-1, the J call TRBJ2-7; D is ambiguous. CDR1 is DFQATT and CDR2 is SNEGSKA in the germline V gene (reference sequence). The CDR3 length is 11 residues. CDR3 region: CNGPGVYEQYF. DNA of the CDR3: TGCAACGGACCTGGTGTGTACGAGCAGTACTTC.

The CDR3 region has the DNA TGTGCCATGAGCCCCGGGACTCGCGGGGCAGGATTAATCACAGATACGCAGTATTTT. Translated, it gives CAMSPGTRGAGLITDTQYF. The genes are TRBV5-6 and TRBJ2-3; D is possibly TRBD2 (6 bases). Germline CDR1 and CDR2: SGHDT and YYEEEE. V lost 9 bases, J lost 2 bases, and 31 bases lay in between. The CDR3 is 19 amino acids.

This clonotype came up many times. The chain joins TRBV7-9 to TRBJ2-3, with a tentative D call TRBD1 (6 bases). The germline gives CDR1 SEHNR, CDR2 FQNEAQ (reference sequence). This CDR3 contains 14 residues. Deletions cut 4 bases from V and 8 bases from J, with 16 bases between. In DNA form, the CDR3 reads TGTGCCAGCAGCTCCGTCCCCGTCAGGGGTACGCAGTATTTT. Its translation is CASSSVPVRGTQYF.